The 5 T cell receptor beta chains presented below share a single source sample, sequenced in a study of blood T cell repertoires in COVID-19. Using immunoSEQ multiplex PCR, the repertoire was profiled, and TCRdb retains in-frame clones only, with some absent. The sample carries 120,000 or so clones, about 87% recorded once. Sequencing was done on a sample of peripheral blood. The receptor set was obtained from a woman aged 45-60 years with acute or convalescent COVID-19.

The chain is built from TRBV19 and TRBJ1-2; maybe TRBD1 (6 bases). The CDR3 totals 15 residues. Trimming left V 3 bases short and J 5 bases short, with 16 bases between. Per the germline V gene, CDR1 is LNHDA and CDR2 is SQIVND (reference sequence). The CDR3: CASSMLGDNQYGYTF. Written as DNA, the CDR3 is TGTGCCAGTAGTATGCTGGGGGACAATCAATATGGCTACACCTTC.

This clone occurred once. The gene calls are TRBV18 and TRBJ2-7; 9 nucleotides line up with TRBD2. The V and J ends lost 6 bases and 2 bases, in that order; junction bases with no gene match: 14. The CDR3 runs 17 residues. Germline V gene sequence: CDR1 KGHSH, CDR2 LQKENI. DNA for the CDR3: TGTGCCAGCTCCCTTAGTATGGGTAGCGGGGGACCCTACGAGCAGTACTTC. Translating it yields CASSLSMGSGGPYEQYF.

This chain uses TRBV5-1 with TRBJ2-7; 9 bases are a match to TRBD1. This CDR3 contains 14 residues. Germline-derived CDR1 and CDR2 are SGHRS and YFSETQ. J was trimmed by 7 bases and V by 0 bases; bases with no gene match: 5. CDR3 coding DNA: TGCGCCAGCAGCTTGGAAGGGACAGGGCGGGAGCAGTACTTC. Residues: CASSLEGTGREQYF.

The chain recombines TRBV19 with TRBJ1-6, with D tentatively TRBD1 (5 bases). The germline V and J ends were trimmed by 7 bases and 7 bases, with 17 bases remaining between them. Germline lookup yields CDR1 LNHDA and CDR2 SQIVND (reference sequence). This CDR3 is 15 amino acids long. CDR3 protein: CASTRRGSANSPLHF. CDR3 nucleotides: TGTGCCAGTACTAGGCGGGGCAGCGCGAATTCACCCCTCCACTTT.

The J gene is TRBJ2-3, the V gene TRBV6-5; a weak D match, TRBD2 (5 bases). Deletions cut 2 bases from V and 6 bases from J, with 6 bases between. The CDR3 sequence is 12 residues long. Germline values: CDR1 MNHEY, CDR2 SVGAGI. CDR3 sequence reads: CASSYRGDTQYF. DNA of the CDR3: TGTGCCAGCAGTTACAGAGGGGATACGCAGTATTTT.